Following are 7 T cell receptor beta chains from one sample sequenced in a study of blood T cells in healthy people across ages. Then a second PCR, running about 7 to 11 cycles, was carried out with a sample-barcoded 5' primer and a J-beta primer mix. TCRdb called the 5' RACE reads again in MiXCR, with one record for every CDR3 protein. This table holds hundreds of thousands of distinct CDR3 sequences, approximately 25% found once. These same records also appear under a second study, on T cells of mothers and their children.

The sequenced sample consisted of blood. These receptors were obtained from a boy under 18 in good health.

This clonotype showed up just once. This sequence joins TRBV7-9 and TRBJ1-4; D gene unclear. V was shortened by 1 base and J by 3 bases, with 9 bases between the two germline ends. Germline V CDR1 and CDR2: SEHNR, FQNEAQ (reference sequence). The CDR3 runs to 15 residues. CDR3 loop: CASSLEYGANEKLFF. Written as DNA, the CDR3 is TGTGCCAGCAGCTTAGAGTACGGGGCTAATGAAAAACTGTTTTTT.

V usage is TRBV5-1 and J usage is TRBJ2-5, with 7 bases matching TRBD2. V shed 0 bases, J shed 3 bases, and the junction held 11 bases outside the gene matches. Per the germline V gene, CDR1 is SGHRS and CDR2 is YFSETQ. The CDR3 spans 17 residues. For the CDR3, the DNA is TGCGCCAGCAGCTTGGAAAGGGCGGGAGTGGCAAAAGAGACCCAGTACTTC. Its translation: CASSLERAGVAKETQYF. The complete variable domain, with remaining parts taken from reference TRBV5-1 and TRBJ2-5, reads KAGVTQTPRYLIKTRGQQVTLSCSPISGHRSVSWYQQTPGQGLQFLFEYFSETQRNKGNFPGRFSGRQFSNSRSEMNVSTLELGDSALYLCASSLERAGVAKETQYFGPGTRLLVL.

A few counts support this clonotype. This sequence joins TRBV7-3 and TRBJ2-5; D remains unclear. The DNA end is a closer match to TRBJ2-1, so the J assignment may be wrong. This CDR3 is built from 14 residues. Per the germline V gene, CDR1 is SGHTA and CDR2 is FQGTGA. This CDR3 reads CASSPGPPRDEQFF. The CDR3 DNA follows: TGTGCCAGCAGCCCCGGACCACCTCGGGATGAGCAGTTCTTC.

CDR3: CASRPGNLDEQYF. The CDR3 region has the DNA TGTGCCAGCAGGCCCGGTAATCTCGACGAGCAGTACTTC. J is TRBJ2-7 and V is TRBV7-9; no clear D. The length of the CDR3 is 13 residues. Germline V gene data show CDR1 as SEHNR and CDR2 as FQNEAQ (reference sequence). V lost 6 bases and J lost 5, with 14 bases in between.

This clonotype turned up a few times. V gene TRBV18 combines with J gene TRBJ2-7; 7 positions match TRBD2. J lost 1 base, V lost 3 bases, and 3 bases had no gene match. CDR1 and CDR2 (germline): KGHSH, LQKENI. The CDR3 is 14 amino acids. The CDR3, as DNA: TGTGCCAGCTCACCCGGGACTACTTCCTACGAGCAGTACTTC. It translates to CASSPGTTSYEQYF.

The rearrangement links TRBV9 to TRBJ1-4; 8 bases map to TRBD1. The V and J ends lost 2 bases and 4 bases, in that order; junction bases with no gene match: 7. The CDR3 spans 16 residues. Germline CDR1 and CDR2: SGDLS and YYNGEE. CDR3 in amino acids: CASSVLQGESNEKLFF. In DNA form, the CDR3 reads TGTGCCAGCAGCGTCCTACAGGGGGAGAGTAATGAAAAACTGTTTTTT.

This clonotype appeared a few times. The CDR3 DNA reads TGTGCCAGCAGCCAAGGATCGACGGAAATCCCCCATTTCTGGGAGCAGTACTTC. Amino acid sequence: CASSQGSTEIPHFWEQYF. V is TRBV4-2 and J is TRBJ2-7; no reliable D call. Deletions cut 1 base from V and 7 bases from J, with 26 bases between. The V gene's germline CDR1 is LGHNA and CDR2 YNFKEQ. There are 18 residues in the CDR3.